The 26 T cell receptor beta chains below come from one sample, sequenced in a study of blood T cell repertoires in COVID-19. Method: immunoSEQ multiplex PCR; TCRdb's copy keeps in-frame clones and lacks some. This table has about 150,000 clones, about 92% appearing once. Sequenced material: peripheral blood. The receptors come from a human donor in a cohort sampled during active COVID-19.

This rearrangement joins TRBV6-5 to TRBJ1-4; 8 bases match TRBD1. The V and J ends lost 4 bases and 8 bases, in that order; junction bases with no gene match: 6. This CDR3 contains 14 residues. The germline gives CDR1 MNHEY, CDR2 SVGAGI. In DNA, the CDR3 is TGTGCCAGCAGTTCCCAGGGGGCTGAAGAAAAACTGTTTTTT. Its translation: CASSSQGAEEKLFF.

The V call is TRBV27, the J call TRBJ1-2, with 10 bases matching TRBD1. Germline V gene sequence: CDR1 MNHEY, CDR2 SMNVEV (reference sequence). V gave up 4 bases and J gave up 8 bases; unmatched junction bases: 7. The CDR3 contains 14 residues. CDR3 sequence (DNA): TGTGCCAGCAGTTCGGACAGGGGGTCGTGGGGCTACACCTTC. It encodes CASSSDRGSWGYTF.

As concerns this clone: The sample carries other DNA sequences with the same CDR3. The chain recombines TRBV15 with TRBJ1-1, with a possible D match to TRBD1 (5 bases). This CDR3 has 14 residues. Germline-derived CDR1 and CDR2 are LNHNV and YYDKDF (reference sequence). Trimming pared 0 bases from V and 5 bases from J, leaving 10 bases between. CDR3 amino acids: CATSREKRGTEAFF. Written as DNA, the CDR3 is TGTGCCACCAGCAGAGAGAAAAGGGGTACTGAAGCTTTCTTT.

This clone was seen a single time. This sequence joins TRBV3-1 (or the pseudogene TRBV3-2) and TRBJ2-5; 11 nucleotides match TRBD2. The CDR3 has 18 amino acids. CDR1 and CDR2 from the germline V gene are LGHDT and YNNKEL (reference sequence). V gave up 0 bases and J gave up 1 base; unmatched junction bases: 7. The CDR3 bases are TGTGCCAGCAGCCAAGACGCGACTAGCGGGATTGTCCAAGAGACCCAGTACTTC. Translated, it gives CASSQDATSGIVQETQYF.

There are a few counts of this clone. The chain has TRBV19 and TRBJ1-5; TRBD1 agrees at 9 bases. Germline loops: CDR1 LNHDA, CDR2 SQIVND (reference sequence). V shed 5 bases and J 7 bases; nucleotides not matched to a gene: 9. This CDR3 has 15 amino acids. The CDR3 protein is CASSPGTGRNQPQHF. CDR3 sequence (DNA): TGTGCCAGTAGTCCCGGGACAGGGAGGAACCAGCCCCAGCATTTT.

The chain is built from TRBV9 and TRBJ2-1, with 8 bases fitting TRBD2. V lost 7 bases, J lost 9 bases, and 6 bases stayed unmatched. From germline, CDR1 is SGDLS and CDR2 YYNGEE. The CDR3 runs to 12 residues. This CDR3 is CASSGGASEQFF. The CDR3 DNA reads as TGTGCCAGCTCCGGGGGGGCAAGTGAGCAGTTCTTC. Combining the CDR3 with reference TRBV9 and TRBJ2-1 gives the whole variable domain DSGVTQTPKHLITATGQRVTLRCSPRSGDLSVYWYQQSLDQGLQFLIQYYNGEERAKGNILERFSAQQFPDLHSELNLSSLELGDSALYFCASSGGASEQFFGPGTRLTVL.

This sequence joins TRBV5-1 and TRBJ1-1, with D maybe TRBD1 (5 bases). Germline lookup yields CDR1 SGHRS and CDR2 YFSETQ. Trimming removed 0 bases from V and 7 bases from J, with 13 bases in between. The CDR3 has 14 residues. The CDR3 sequence: CASSLVGGGGEAFF. Here the CDR3 DNA reads TGCGCCAGCAGCTTGGTCGGTGGGGGAGGTGAAGCTTTCTTT. The variable domain in full, completed from reference TRBV5-1 and TRBJ1-1, reads KAGVTQTPRYLIKTRGQQVTLSCSPISGHRSVSWYQQTPGQGLQFLFEYFSETQRNKGNFPGRFSGRQFSNSRSEMNVSTLELGDSALYLCASSLVGGGGEAFFGQGTRLTVV.

The chain carries TRBV15 and TRBJ1-5, with 7 bases fitting TRBD1. This CDR3 region has 16 residues. V was pared by 3 bases and J by 4 bases, with 9 bases of the junction left unmatched. Germline-derived CDR1 and CDR2 are LNHNV and YYDKDF (reference sequence). The CDR3, as DNA: TGTGCCACCAGCAGCGGCCGGGACAGCCAAAATCAGCCCCAGCATTTT. Translating gives CATSSGRDSQNQPQHF.

The V call is TRBV15, the J call TRBJ2-7; the match to TRBD2 covers 8 bases. V was pared by 1 base and J by 0 bases, with 11 bases of the junction left unmatched. CDR1 and CDR2 (germline): LNHNV, YYDKDF (reference sequence). The CDR3 covers 18 residues. CDR3 nucleotide sequence: TGTGCCACCAGCAGAGGAAAACTGAGCGGGGGCCGCTCCTACGAGCAGTACTTC. This sequence encodes CATSRGKLSGGRSYEQYF.

The chain combines TRBV2 with TRBJ2-1; TRBD1 matches at 8 bases. V was clipped by 7 bases and J by 4 bases; unmatched bases: 15. Per germline, CDR1 SNHLY and CDR2 FYNNEI. The CDR3 totals 17 residues. CDR3 nucleotide sequence: TGTGCCAGCATTCTTGACAGGGGTATGGGGGAATACAATGAGCAGTTCTTC. As protein: CASILDRGMGEYNEQFF. The whole variable domain, remainder taken from reference TRBV2 and TRBJ2-1, is EPEVTQTPSHQVTQMGQEVILRCVPISNHLYFYWYRQILGQKVEFLVSFYNNEISEKSEIFDDQFSVERPDGSNFTLKIRSTKLEDSAMYFCASILDRGMGEYNEQFFGPGTRLTVL.

V usage is TRBV7-2 and J usage is TRBJ1-5, with a possible D match to TRBD1 (5 bases). The CDR3 loop spans 16 amino acids. The V gene's germline CDR1 is SGHTA and CDR2 FQGNSA. Between the trimmed V and J ends, which lost 2 bases and 1 base, there was a span of 12 bases. In DNA, the CDR3 is TGTGCCAGCAGCTTAAGCGGGGCCTTGAGCAATCAGCCCCAGCATTTT. Translation: CASSLSGALSNQPQHF.

This sequence joins TRBV2 and TRBJ1-2; 10 nucleotides align to TRBD1. The germline gives CDR1 SNHLY, CDR2 FYNNEI. The CDR3 extends over 16 amino acids. V was pared by 6 bases and J by 4 bases, with 11 bases of the junction left unmatched. The CDR3, as DNA: TGTGCCAGCAGGGGGACAGGGGAATGGTTGGGCTATGGCTACACCTTC. It codes for CASRGTGEWLGYGYTF. The full variable domain, completed using reference TRBV2 and TRBJ1-2, is EPEVTQTPSHQVTQMGQEVILRCVPISNHLYFYWYRQILGQKVEFLVSFYNNEISEKSEIFDDQFSVERPDGSNFTLKIRSTKLEDSAMYFCASRGTGEWLGYGYTFGSGTRLTVV.

This chain links TRBV6-6 with TRBJ1-1; the D is unclear. Looked up from germline, CDR1 is MNHNY and CDR2 is SVGAGI (reference sequence). V lost 10 bases and J lost 4, with 13 bases in between. This CDR3 contains 12 residues. CDR3 in amino acids: CATYNAGTEAFF. The CDR3 nucleotides read TGTGCCACGTATAATGCCGGCACTGAAGCTTTCTTT.

The chain uses TRBV7-9 and TRBJ2-2; D uncertain. The CDR3 runs to 13 residues. Germline lookup yields CDR1 SEHNR and CDR2 FQNEAQ (reference sequence). With 1 base removed from V and 6 bases from J, the gap between germline ends came to 6 bases. CDR3 in amino acids: CASSLVSSGELFF. The CDR3 DNA is TGTGCCAGCAGCTTAGTCTCTTCCGGGGAGCTGTTTTTT.

The chain combines TRBV21-1 with TRBJ1-4. TRBV21-1 is tagged as a pseudogene. The CDR3 runs 14 residues. As DNA, the CDR3 is TGTGCCAGCAGCAAAGGTCTAACTAATGAAAAACTGTTTTTT. This translates into CASSKGLTNEKLFF.

This clone occurred once. The V and J genes are TRBV5-4 and TRBJ2-7; the match to TRBD1 covers 8 bases. After removal of 4 bases from V and 6 bases from J, the junction contained 12 bases not matched to a gene. Germline lookup yields CDR1 SGHNT and CDR2 YYREEE (reference sequence). The CDR3 is 15 amino acids. Written as DNA, the CDR3 is TGTGCCAGCAGCCGTTGGCAGGGGGCGGTGGTCGAGCAGTACTTC. Translation: CASSRWQGAVVEQYF.

This chain connects TRBV5-6 to TRBJ2-1, with 10 bases matching TRBD2. Germline lookup yields CDR1 SGHDT and CDR2 YYEEEE. The J segment lost 10 bases and the V segment lost 5 bases, leaving 9 bases of the junction unmatched. The CDR3 is 14 amino acids. CDR3 bases: TGTGCCAGCAGAAAAGCGGGGGGGCTCCAAGAGCAGTTCTTC. Translated: CASRKAGGLQEQFF.

The chain employs TRBV4-3 and TRBJ2-5; 10 bases match TRBD1. CDR3 length: 15 amino acids. Germline V gene data show CDR1 as LGHNA and CDR2 as YSLEER. Germline trimming cut 3 bases from V and 4 bases from J; bases unmatched to any gene: 5. CDR3 protein: CASSHSGTGVETQYF. The CDR3 nucleotides read TGCGCCAGCAGCCACTCCGGGACAGGGGTAGAGACCCAGTACTTC.

This clone appeared once. This chain joins TRBV9 and TRBJ2-1, with D possibly TRBD2 on 5 matching bases. The germline V and J ends were trimmed by 2 bases and 7 bases, with 13 bases remaining between them. CDR1 and CDR2 (germline): SGDLS, YYNGEE. The CDR3 extends over 14 amino acids. DNA of the CDR3: TGTGCCAGCAGCGTCTCGGACCCGGGGAATGAGCAGTTCTTC. Translated, it gives CASSVSDPGNEQFF. Filled out from reference TRBV9 and TRBJ2-1, the complete variable domain reads DSGVTQTPKHLITATGQRVTLRCSPRSGDLSVYWYQQSLDQGLQFLIQYYNGEERAKGNILERFSAQQFPDLHSELNLSSLELGDSALYFCASSVSDPGNEQFFGPGTRLTVL.

The chain employs TRBV7-2 and TRBJ2-2; no clear D gene. The CDR3 has 14 amino acids. V was shortened by 5 bases and J by 1 base, with 8 bases between the two germline ends. Germline V gives CDR1 SGHTA, CDR2 FQGNSA. CDR3 amino acids: CASSLPVNTGELFF. The CDR3 DNA is TGTGCCAGCAGCCTCCCCGTGAACACCGGGGAGCTGTTTTTT.

This sequence joins TRBV5-1 and TRBJ2-5; tentative D call: TRBD2 (6 bases). The CDR3 has 16 amino acids. Germline CDR1 SGHRS, CDR2 YFSETQ. Trimming took 0 bases from V and 5 from J, leaving 17 bases between them. The chain's CDR3 is CASSLVGTDVWETQYF. Here the CDR3 DNA reads TGCGCCAGCAGCTTGGTGGGGACTGATGTATGGGAGACCCAGTACTTC.

This clone has a single count. V is TRBV27 and J is TRBJ1-5, with D possibly matching TRBD1 (6 bases). The CDR3 has 15 residues. The germline CDR1 and CDR2 sequences are MNHEY and SMNVEV (reference sequence). V lost 2 bases and J lost 0, with 8 bases in between. The CDR3 loop reads CASSLRGFSNQPQHF. Here the CDR3 DNA reads TGTGCCAGCAGTTTAAGGGGGTTTAGCAATCAGCCCCAGCATTTT.

Comments on this clone: At one boundary the junction diverges from the germline segment, which might be a read error. The same CDR3 can be traced to other DNA sequences in this sample. The rearrangement links TRBV27 to TRBJ2-2; 8 positions match TRBD1. CDR1 and CDR2 (germline): MNHEY, SMNVEV (reference sequence). The length of the CDR3 is 17 residues. The CDR3 loop is CASSFIGQGAGTGELFF. The CDR3 DNA is TGTGCCAGCAGTTTTATAGGTCAGGGGGCAGGGACCGGGGAGTTGTTTTTT.

The rearrangement links TRBV29-1 to TRBJ1-1; no firm D call. CDR3 length equals 11 residues. The V end lost 4 bases, the J end lost 2 bases, and 5 bases lay between the germline ends. CDR1 SQVTM and CDR2 ANQGSEA come from the germline V gene. The CDR3 bases are TGCAGCGTTGTGTTAAACACTGAAGCTTTCTTT. This sequence encodes CSVVLNTEAFF. Looking up the rest from reference TRBV29-1 and TRBJ1-1 gives the full variable domain: SAVISQKPSRDICQRGTSLTIQCQVDSQVTMMFWYRQQPGQSLTLIATANQGSEATYESGFVIDKFPISRPNLTFSTLTVSNMSPEDSSIYLCSVVLNTEAFFGQGTRLTVV.

The chain links TRBV7-2 to TRBJ1-1; weak D call: TRBD1 (5 bases). V gave up 3 bases and J gave up 1 base, with 9 bases separating them. The germline V gene encodes CDR1 SGHTA and CDR2 FQGNSA. CDR3 size: 14 residues. The CDR3 region is CASSFPGGNTEAFF. CDR3 bases: TGTGCCAGCAGCTTTCCGGGGGGGAACACTGAAGCTTTCTTT.

The chain is built from TRBV6-1 and TRBJ1-4; possibly TRBD1 for D (5 bases). Trimming cost V 2 bases and J 8 bases, with 9 bases left between them. The CDR3 spans 13 residues. The germline V gene has CDR1 MNHNS and CDR2 SASEGT. As DNA, the CDR3 is TGTGCCAGCAGTGAATTGGGGGGGGAAAAACTGTTTTTT. Amino acids: CASSELGGEKLFF.